This is a list of T cell receptor beta chains from one sample in a study of T cell responses to AZD1222 COVID-19 vaccine. Sequencing was performed with immunoSEQ multiplex PCR; in TCRdb, only in-frame clones are kept and a portion is missing. Seen here are 120,000 or so clones, about nine tenths observed once, and the top ten hold 0.85% to 1.3%. Material: peripheral blood, obtained on day 0 of AZD1222 vaccination. These receptors were collected from an adult in good health. CDR3s include the opening cysteine and the closing phenylalanine or tryptophan. A D gene is named only where the DNA matches it firmly.

cdr3_aa: CASSLGKDYGYTF
v_call: TRBV12-3/TRBV12-4
d_call: .
j_call: TRBJ1-2

cdr3_aa: CASSFRSPWGEQFF
v_call: TRBV5-6
d_call: .
j_call: TRBJ2-1

cdr3_aa: CASSLNRPQRDEQFF
v_call: TRBV7-3
d_call: .
j_call: TRBJ2-1

cdr3_aa: CAGGREVNTEAFF
v_call: TRBV2
d_call: .
j_call: TRBJ1-1

cdr3_aa: CASSARLAGGYNEQFF
v_call: TRBV9
d_call: TRBD2
j_call: TRBJ2-1

cdr3_aa: CASSQSGLPGELFF
v_call: TRBV3-1/TRBV3-2
d_call: .
j_call: TRBJ2-2

cdr3_aa: CASSFGGLAGSRQFF
v_call: TRBV27
d_call: TRBD2
j_call: TRBJ2-1

cdr3_aa: CASSLGVGAARKNTEAFF
v_call: TRBV5-1
d_call: .
j_call: TRBJ1-1

cdr3_aa: CASSRTGIMNTEAFF
v_call: TRBV5-1
d_call: TRBD1
j_call: TRBJ1-1

cdr3_aa: CSVPDSGANVLTF
v_call: TRBV29-1
d_call: .
j_call: TRBJ2-6

cdr3_aa: CASSGRQGTYEQYF
v_call: TRBV27
d_call: .
j_call: TRBJ2-7

cdr3_aa: CAKSGTGEKLFF
v_call: TRBV5-1
d_call: .
j_call: TRBJ1-4

cdr3_aa: CASRAGQAHTEAFF
v_call: TRBV28
d_call: TRBD1
j_call: TRBJ1-1

cdr3_aa: CASSTKDGPGQPQHF
v_call: TRBV19
d_call: .
j_call: TRBJ1-5

cdr3_aa: CASRFAGSESGYTF
v_call: TRBV28
d_call: .
j_call: TRBJ1-2

cdr3_aa: CAISKTGSSYEQYF
v_call: TRBV10-3
d_call: TRBD1
j_call: TRBJ2-7

cdr3_aa: CASKAAVQTYEQYF
v_call: TRBV19
d_call: .
j_call: TRBJ2-7

cdr3_aa: CASRTLGGYNSPLHF
v_call: TRBV4-1
d_call: .
j_call: TRBJ1-6

cdr3_aa: CASSSPAMDLSSYNEQFF
v_call: TRBV28
d_call: .
j_call: TRBJ2-1

cdr3_aa: CSTTSGGGGTDTQYF
v_call: TRBV29-1
d_call: .
j_call: TRBJ2-3

cdr3_aa: CASSDTPHFRNYGYTF
v_call: TRBV3-1/TRBV3-2
d_call: .
j_call: TRBJ1-2

cdr3_aa: CASTMGQGFSYEQYF
v_call: TRBV28
d_call: TRBD1
j_call: TRBJ2-7

cdr3_aa: CASSPAQGDGHGYTF
v_call: TRBV5-1
d_call: TRBD1
j_call: TRBJ1-2

cdr3_aa: CASRPLGQGSRGYTF
v_call: TRBV5-1
d_call: TRBD1
j_call: TRBJ1-2

cdr3_aa: CASNLRDGDYGYTF
v_call: TRBV19
d_call: .
j_call: TRBJ1-2

cdr3_aa: CASSSARGETEAFF
v_call: TRBV2
d_call: .
j_call: TRBJ1-1

cdr3_aa: CATSREGGGRGYTF
v_call: TRBV15
d_call: .
j_call: TRBJ1-2

cdr3_aa: CATSRVSLPRSTDTQYF
v_call: TRBV15
d_call: .
j_call: TRBJ2-3

cdr3_aa: CASSLPQDWGYTF
v_call: TRBV7-9
d_call: .
j_call: TRBJ1-2

cdr3_aa: CASVTFLVNNEQFF
v_call: TRBV6-5
d_call: .
j_call: TRBJ2-1

cdr3_aa: CATSRGSGSPYNEQFF
v_call: TRBV15
d_call: TRBD2
j_call: TRBJ2-1

cdr3_aa: CASSDFRGASDTEAFF
v_call: TRBV2
d_call: TRBD1
j_call: TRBJ1-1

cdr3_aa: CASSPYLAYNEQFF
v_call: TRBV27
d_call: .
j_call: TRBJ2-1

cdr3_aa: CASSFRDKVGQSLRVTEAFF
v_call: TRBV11-3
d_call: .
j_call: TRBJ1-1

cdr3_aa: CASSLVRDEQFF
v_call: TRBV5-5
d_call: .
j_call: TRBJ2-1

cdr3_aa: CASSIGVGSYEQYF
v_call: TRBV19
d_call: .
j_call: TRBJ2-7

cdr3_aa: CASSELEFQETQYF
v_call: TRBV25-1
d_call: .
j_call: TRBJ2-5

cdr3_aa: CASSLSGTYSYEQYF
v_call: TRBV7-9
d_call: .
j_call: TRBJ2-7

cdr3_aa: CASSLTPTGQETQYF
v_call: TRBV7-9
d_call: TRBD1
j_call: TRBJ2-5

cdr3_aa: CAAGGYNEQFF
v_call: TRBV5-4
d_call: .
j_call: TRBJ2-1

cdr3_aa: CASSLVGAGEQYF
v_call: TRBV27
d_call: .
j_call: TRBJ2-7

cdr3_aa: CASSRNGQLTEAFF
v_call: TRBV5-1
d_call: .
j_call: TRBJ1-1

cdr3_aa: CSVPVGGASYNEQFF
v_call: TRBV29-1
d_call: .
j_call: TRBJ2-1

cdr3_aa: CASSFEANTEAFF
v_call: TRBV5-1
d_call: .
j_call: TRBJ1-1

cdr3_aa: CASSEGAGALGYTF
v_call: TRBV2
d_call: .
j_call: TRBJ1-2

cdr3_aa: CASSRRPDPGTEAFF
v_call: TRBV18
d_call: .
j_call: TRBJ1-1

cdr3_aa: CASQGAGTNEKLFF
v_call: TRBV6-5
d_call: TRBD1
j_call: TRBJ1-4

cdr3_aa: CASSLRGYATNEKLFF
v_call: TRBV27
d_call: .
j_call: TRBJ1-4

cdr3_aa: CASTQASSYEQYF
v_call: TRBV6-5
d_call: .
j_call: TRBJ2-7

cdr3_aa: CATAMVGGSLFF
v_call: TRBV2
d_call: .
j_call: TRBJ1-4

cdr3_aa: CASSYSLVGDGSPLHF
v_call: TRBV6-5
d_call: .
j_call: TRBJ1-6

cdr3_aa: CASSPSKRDPGELFF
v_call: TRBV18
d_call: .
j_call: TRBJ2-2

cdr3_aa: CSAPPLDGDTEAFF
v_call: TRBV3-1/TRBV3-2
d_call: .
j_call: TRBJ1-1

cdr3_aa: CASTGTSGIYEQYF
v_call: TRBV6-5
d_call: TRBD2
j_call: TRBJ2-7

cdr3_aa: CASTPQDTQYF
v_call: TRBV7-9
d_call: .
j_call: TRBJ2-3

cdr3_aa: CSASSRGAGNTIYF
v_call: TRBV20-1
d_call: TRBD1
j_call: TRBJ1-3

cdr3_aa: CASSLQDIAEAFF
v_call: TRBV5-4
d_call: .
j_call: TRBJ1-1

cdr3_aa: CASSNQGKPSYEQYF
v_call: TRBV19
d_call: .
j_call: TRBJ2-7